This T cell receptor beta chain originates from a study of blood T cell repertoires in COVID-19. Study information: COVID-19 samples collected from the United States, Italy and Spain covered acute and convalescent phases. Nucleic acid was either cDNA or gDNA, and it came from T cells, B-cell-depleted T cells, or PBMCs.

Unmatched junction bases numbered 5, after V lost 4 bases and J lost 0 bases. The CDR3 runs 16 residues. The germline V gene has CDR1 LGHDT and CDR2 YNNKEL (reference sequence). Libraries were prepared by immunoSEQ multiplex PCR; TCRdb keeps only in-frame clonotypes and omits some of them. Of 120,000 or so clones in the sample, roughly three quarters were seen once. The sequence derives from a human donor in a cohort sampled during active COVID-19. Sequencing input: peripheral blood. The rearrangement links TRBV3-1 (or the pseudogene TRBV3-2) to TRBJ2-7; 11 nucleotides line up with TRBD2. CDR3 amino acids: CASSRSLAGGSYEQYF. CDR3 sequence (DNA): TGTGCCAGCAGCCGGAGCCTAGCGGGAGGCTCCTACGAGCAGTACTTC.